The 30 T cell receptor beta chains reported below all come from one sample, sequenced in a study of T cells after somatic rescue of genetic block. Repertoires were generated with immunoSEQ multiplex PCR, while TCRdb's copy carries only in-frame clones and drops some. The profile covers over 14,000 clones, with just over 70% appearing a single time and 14% taken by the ten largest. Input material: peripheral blood mononuclear cells (PBMCs). The receptors originated from a boy younger than 18.

V is TRBV28 and J is TRBJ2-7; D ambiguous. Looked up from germline, CDR1 is MDHEN and CDR2 is SYDVKM. With 3 bases removed from V and 4 bases from J, the gap between germline ends came to 10 bases. The CDR3 totals 13 residues. In DNA, the CDR3 is TGTGCCAGCAGTTTGGTCGGCAGGTACGAGCAGTACTTC. The encoded protein is CASSLVGRYEQYF.

There are a few counts of this clone. The chain uses TRBV6-1 and TRBJ2-3; D uncertain. Germline V gene lookup returns CDR1 MNHNS and CDR2 SASEGT. The V end was cut by 2 bases, the J end by 2 bases, with 2 bases between. The CDR3 has 12 amino acids. CDR3 loop: CASSELTDTQYF. Written as DNA, the CDR3 is TGTGCCAGCAGTGAACTCACAGATACGCAGTATTTT.

The chain combines TRBV27 with TRBJ1-5; the D gene is possibly TRBD1 (5 bases). The CDR3 length is 15 residues. Germline V CDR1 and CDR2: MNHEY, SMNVEV (reference sequence). The germline V and J ends were trimmed by 4 bases and 4 bases, with 14 bases remaining between them. The CDR3 spells CASSSIDSWNQPQHF. The CDR3 DNA sequence: TGTGCCAGCAGTTCGATTGACAGTTGGAATCAGCCCCAGCATTTT.

The chain couples TRBV21-1 to TRBJ2-7. TRBV21-1 is a pseudogene. There are 14 residues in the CDR3. The CDR3 loop is CASSKAGRTREQYF. The CDR3 nucleotides are TGTGCCAGCAGCAAAGCGGGCAGGACCCGCGAGCAGTACTTC.

The J gene is TRBJ2-7, the V gene TRBV11-2, with 7 bases matching TRBD2. Germline trimming cut 1 base from V and 0 bases from J; bases unmatched to any gene: 3. Germline lookup yields CDR1 SGHAT and CDR2 FQNNGV. CDR3 size: 15 residues. CDR3 sequence: CASSLVRGSSYEQYF. In DNA, the CDR3 is TGTGCCAGCAGCTTAGTGCGGGGGAGCTCCTACGAGCAGTACTTC.

The chain carries TRBV5-4 and TRBJ2-3, with 10 bases identical to TRBD2. CDR3 size: 14 residues. Trimming at V came to 5 bases and at J to 1 base, leaving 1 base not matched to a gene. CDR1 SGHNT and CDR2 YYREEE come from the germline V gene (reference sequence). The CDR3 nucleotides are TGTGCCAGCAGTGGGACTAGCGGCACAGATACGCAGTATTTT. Translated: CASSGTSGTDTQYF.

This clone was counted only a few times. The chain uses TRBV6-5 and TRBJ2-7; D remains ambiguous. Trimming removed 5 bases from V and 6 bases from J, with 17 bases in between. There are 14 residues in the CDR3. Looked up from germline, CDR1 is MNHEY and CDR2 is SVGAGI. CDR3 in DNA: TGTGCCAGCAGTGACCATAGCAGTCCGGGCGAGCAGTACTTC. It yields the protein CASSDHSSPGEQYF.

The chain joins TRBV7-2 to TRBJ1-6; D uncertain. In germline, CDR1 is SGHTA, CDR2 FQGNSA. Trimming pared 1 base from V and 7 bases from J, leaving 8 bases between. The CDR3 is made up of 14 amino acids. For the CDR3, the DNA is TGTGCCAGCAGCTTAGGACTCCAGAATTCACCCCTCCACTTT. Protein: CASSLGLQNSPLHF. Looking up the rest from reference TRBV7-2 and TRBJ1-6 gives the full variable domain: GAGVSQSPSNKVTEKGKDVELRCDPISGHTALYWYRQSLGQGLEFLIYFQGNSAPDKSGLPSDRFSAERTGGSVSTLTIQRTQQEDSAVYLCASSLGLQNSPLHFGNGTRLTVT.

CDR3 loop: CASSPDSGRRLTGELFF. CDR3 sequence (DNA): TGCGCCAGCAGCCCTGATAGCGGGAGAAGATTAACCGGGGAGCTGTTTTTT. This sequence joins TRBV5-1 and TRBJ2-2, with 9 bases lining up with TRBD2. In germline, CDR1 is SGHRS, CDR2 YFSETQ. With V trimmed by 4 bases and J by 5 bases, 12 bases remained unmatched. The CDR3 loop spans 17 amino acids.

The rearrangement uses TRBV7-3 and TRBJ2-2; 8 bases fit TRBD1. The V segment lost 0 bases and the J segment 1 base; nucleotides outside the gene matches: 7. The CDR3 contains 18 residues. CDR1 is SGHTA, CDR2 FQGTGA, per germline. CDR3 coding DNA: TGTGCCAGCAGCTTAACCGACTGGACAGGGTGGAACACCGGGGAGCTGTTTTTT. It encodes CASSLTDWTGWNTGELFF.

The V gene is TRBV10-2, the J gene TRBJ2-2, with 14 bases matching TRBD2. Germline CDR1 is WSHSY and CDR2 is SAAADI. V gave up 6 bases and J gave up 0 bases; unmatched junction bases: 3. The CDR3 loop spans 17 amino acids. The CDR3 DNA reads as TGCGCCAGCAGGGGACTAGCGGGGGCCGCGAACACCGGGGAGCTGTTTTTT. Its translation is CASRGLAGAANTGELFF.

The count of this clone is one. This sequence joins TRBV10-3 and TRBJ2-2; D is uncertain. The ends were cut back, 5 bases at V and 7 bases at J, with 8 bases in the middle. This CDR3 contains 12 residues. Germline assignment: CDR1 ENHRY and CDR2 SYGVKD. The DNA for the CDR3 is TGTGCCATCAGTCACAGTTACGGGGAGCTGTTTTTT. Translation: CAISHSYGELFF.

The rearrangement uses TRBV9 and TRBJ2-5; 9 bases map to TRBD1. CDR3 length: 16 amino acids. The germline gives CDR1 SGDLS, CDR2 YYNGEE. Trimming removed 2 bases from V and 1 base from J; junction bases left unmatched: 6. CDR3: CASSVGTGLIQETQYF. In nucleotides, the CDR3 is TGTGCCAGCAGCGTCGGGACAGGGTTAATCCAAGAGACCCAGTACTTC.

This chain uses TRBV7-6 with TRBJ2-3, with D possibly TRBD2 on 6 matching bases. The CDR3 has 15 residues. V was shortened by 5 bases and J by 2 bases, with 14 bases between the two germline ends. Germline CDR1 and CDR2: SGHVS and FNYEAQ. The CDR3 region has the DNA TGTGCCAGCAGCCCCCTCGCGGGGCCCACAGATACGCAGTATTTT. Translation: CASSPLAGPTDTQYF.

The V gene is TRBV28, the J gene TRBJ2-7, with TRBD2 identical over 8 bases. From germline, CDR1 is MDHEN and CDR2 SYDVKM. The CDR3 spans 14 residues. Trimming removed 3 bases from V and 4 bases from J; junction bases left unmatched: 5. The CDR3 sequence is CASSFGVAGYEQYF. DNA of the CDR3: TGTGCCAGCAGTTTTGGGGTAGCGGGGTACGAGCAGTACTTC.

The chain has TRBV6-1 and TRBJ2-3; tentatively, D is TRBD2 (6 bases). The germline V and J ends were trimmed by 11 bases and 0 bases, with 18 bases remaining between them. There are 15 residues in the CDR3. Germline V lookup: CDR1 MNHNS, CDR2 SASEGT. The CDR3 coding sequence is TGTGCCGGTGCTGATCGGGGGACTAGCACAGATACGCAGTATTTT. It is translated as CAGADRGTSTDTQYF.

The V gene is TRBV19, the J gene TRBJ2-2, with 7 bases fitting TRBD1. Unmatched junction bases numbered 8, after V lost 3 bases and J lost 1 base. CDR3 size: 17 residues. Germline loops: CDR1 LNHDA, CDR2 SQIVND (reference sequence). CDR3 bases: TGTGCCAGTAGTATCTGGGGGACAGCGAGGAACACCGGGGAGCTGTTTTTT. Its translation: CASSIWGTARNTGELFF.

V is TRBV28 and J is TRBJ2-1, with D unresolved. From germline, CDR1 is MDHEN and CDR2 SYDVKM. CDR3 size: 12 residues. The V end lost 3 bases, the J end lost 10 bases, and 10 bases lay between the germline ends. The CDR3 nucleotides are TGTGCCAGCAGTTTTGGGGTTCTAGAGCAGTTCTTC. Its protein product is CASSFGVLEQFF.

In its sample, this clone was seen a few times. The gene calls are TRBV27 and TRBJ2-7; the match to TRBD2 covers 10 bases. There are 15 residues in the CDR3. The V and J ends lost 6 bases and 6 bases, in that order; junction bases with no gene match: 11. Germline CDR1 MNHEY, CDR2 SMNVEV (reference sequence). CDR3 sequence reads: CASSSLGAGGREQYF. CDR3 nucleotides: TGTGCCAGCAGCTCTCTTGGAGCGGGAGGGCGCGAGCAGTACTTC.

This chain joins TRBV18 and TRBJ2-2; perhaps D is TRBD1 or TRBD2 (6 bases each). CDR1 and CDR2 from the germline V gene are KGHSH and LQKENI. The CDR3 extends over 17 amino acids. V was trimmed by 2 bases and J by 2 bases, leaving 15 bases between them. The CDR3 bases are TGTGCCAGCTCACCAAGAGGTGGAGGGGGTAACACCGGGGAGCTGTTTTTT. Amino acid sequence: CASSPRGGGGNTGELFF.

This clone was observed a few times. The chain employs TRBV28 and TRBJ2-7; TRBD1 aligns across 12 bases. Germline V gene data show CDR1 as MDHEN and CDR2 as SYDVKM. V gave up 6 bases and J gave up 5 bases; unmatched junction bases: 5. There are 14 residues in the CDR3. This CDR3 reads CASRLGTGGDEQYF. The CDR3 DNA reads as TGTGCCAGCAGACTTGGGACAGGGGGCGACGAGCAGTACTTC.

This rearrangement joins TRBV5-1 to TRBJ2-3; a possible D gene is TRBD1 (6 bases). Germline CDR1 is SGHRS and CDR2 is YFSETQ. V lost 6 bases, J lost 3 bases, and 8 bases lay in between. The CDR3 is 12 residues long. This CDR3 is CASKRGTDTQYF. In DNA, the CDR3 is TGCGCCAGCAAGAGGGGGACAGATACGCAGTATTTT.

This clone has more than one count but fewer than ten. The chain is built from TRBV19 and TRBJ2-4; TRBD2 matches at 8 bases. With 4 bases clipped from V and 7 bases from J, the junction kept 6 bases outside the gene matches. CDR1 is LNHDA and CDR2 is SQIVND in the germline V gene (reference sequence). The CDR3 length is 14 residues. CDR3 nucleotide sequence: TGTGCCAGTAGTACCGGACTAGCCTGGAACATTCAGTACTTC. This gives the protein CASSTGLAWNIQYF.

V usage is TRBV5-4 and J usage is TRBJ2-1; D not certain. The V gene's germline CDR1 is SGHNT and CDR2 YYREEE (reference sequence). Trimming left V 0 bases short and J 0 bases short, with 13 bases between. CDR3 length equals 17 residues. In nucleotides, the CDR3 is TGTGCCAGCAGCTTGGTAAACGCCCTTAGCTCCTACAATGAGCAGTTCTTC. Residues: CASSLVNALSSYNEQFF.

With regard to this clone: A much larger clone lies one base from this, so it may be a read error. This chain uses TRBV28 with TRBJ2-7; TRBD2 matches at 8 bases. There are 16 residues in the CDR3. The V gene's germline CDR1 is MDHEN and CDR2 SYDVKM. The CDR3 loop is CVSSFSQRGLTYEQYF. The CDR3 nucleotides read TGTGTCAGCAGTTTTTCCCAGCGGGGGCTAACCTACGAGCAGTACTTC.

The chain recombines TRBV9 with TRBJ2-3; D remains ambiguous. V lost 4 bases, J lost 2 bases, and 8 bases lay in between. CDR3 length: 13 residues. The V gene's germline CDR1 is SGDLS and CDR2 YYNGEE. DNA of the CDR3: TGTGCCAGCAGCCTGGCAGTCACAGATACGCAGTATTTT. Translating it yields CASSLAVTDTQYF.

This rearrangement joins TRBV14 to TRBJ1-1, with D maybe TRBD1 (5 bases). Germline V CDR1 and CDR2: SGHDN, FVKESK. Trimming removed 5 bases from V and 4 bases from J, with 14 bases in between. The CDR3 length is 14 residues. CDR3 bases: TGTGCCAGCAGCACCCACAGTAGGGGCACTGAAGCTTTCTTT. Its protein product is CASSTHSRGTEAFF.

The chain has TRBV18 and TRBJ1-2; TRBD1 agrees at 7 bases. CDR1 is KGHSH and CDR2 is LQKENI in the germline V gene. J gave up 3 bases and V 6 bases, and 7 bases lay outside the gene matches. The CDR3 is made up of 14 amino acids. The CDR3 nucleotides read TGTGCCAGCTCCCTTCATACAGGGGACTATGGCTACACCTTC. It yields the protein CASSLHTGDYGYTF.

V and J are TRBV5-1 and TRBJ1-3; possible D gene TRBD1, 5 bases. The ends were cut back, 4 bases at V and 7 bases at J, with 12 bases in the middle. The CDR3 sequence is 13 residues long. Germline V gene data show CDR1 as SGHRS and CDR2 as YFSETQ. The CDR3 DNA reads TGCGCCAGCAGCCAAGGGGTTCCGAACACCATATATTTT. Amino acid sequence: CASSQGVPNTIYF.

The V call is TRBV19, the J call TRBJ1-6, with 9 bases aligning to TRBD1. This CDR3 has 14 amino acids. The V segment lost 5 bases and the J segment 7 bases; nucleotides outside the gene matches: 3. Per germline, CDR1 LNHDA and CDR2 SQIVND (reference sequence). CDR3 in amino acids: CASSSTGGNSPLHF. Here the CDR3 DNA reads TGTGCCAGTAGTTCGACAGGGGGAAATTCACCCCTCCACTTT.